This T cell receptor (beta chain) originates from a study of blood T cell repertoires in COVID-19. The V gene's germline CDR1 is MNHEY and CDR2 SVGEGT. The CDR3 runs 15 residues. The trim removed 5 bases at V and 6 bases at J, leaving 7 bases unmatched. Sequenced by immunoSEQ multiplex PCR; TCRdb stores in-frame clones only, minus some. The sample lists approximately 290,000 clones, around nine tenths occurring once. The source is a woman aged 30 to 39 who had recovered from COVID-19. The V gene is TRBV6-2 or TRBV6-3, the J gene TRBJ2-2, with 9 bases lining up with TRBD1. The sequenced material came from PBMCs or T cells enriched from blood (not recorded which). CDR3 nucleotides: TGTGCCAGCAGTCGTACAGGGGGCGAGGCCGGGGAGCTGTTTTTT. It encodes CASSRTGGEAGELFF.